These 3 T cell receptor beta chains came from one sample sequenced in a study of blood T cells in healthy people across ages (dated by TCRdb to between 2015 and 2016). Libraries were made using 5' RACE. TCRdb names Illumina HiSeq 2500 as the instrument used. A second PCR of about 7 to 12 cycles was performed with a sample-barcoded 5' primer and a J-beta primer mix. TCRdb reran the public reads through fastp at Q25 and MiXCR, keeping productive beta chains. Duplicate CDR3 protein sequences are folded into a single record with the most common DNA and genes. The sample table records about 1.7 million distinct CDR3 sequences; roughly 30% of these occur just once. Together, the top ten hold around 7.7% of the sample. Specimen: blood. These receptor sequences come from a woman younger than 45 in good health.

In this sample, this clonotype turned up many times. The chain carries TRBV10-3 and TRBJ2-7, with D possibly being TRBD1 (7 bases). The CDR3 covers 15 residues. V lost 3 bases and J lost 2, with 14 bases in between. Germline CDR1 and CDR2: ENHRY and SYGVKD. CDR3 residues: CAISDPAGQPYEQYF. The CDR3 nucleotides read TGTGCCATCAGTGACCCTGCGGGACAGCCCTACGAGCAGTACTTC.

This sequence joins TRBV12-3 or TRBV12-4 and TRBJ1-4, with 10 bases fitting TRBD1. J lost 4 bases, V lost 6 bases, and 2 bases had no gene match. This CDR3 has 14 amino acids. CDR3 sequence: CASSRTGGNEKLFF. The CDR3 coding sequence is TGTGCCAGCAGCCGGACAGGGGGTAATGAAAAACTGTTTTTT.

This clonotype was found a few times. V is TRBV7-3 and J is TRBJ2-5; D may be TRBD2 (6 bases). TRBJ2-7 matches the DNA end more closely, so the J call is doubtful. The CDR3 runs 15 residues. In germline, CDR1 is SGHTA, CDR2 FQGTGA. The CDR3 nucleotides are TGTGCCAGCAGTGAAGCCGGGGGAGTAAACCACGAGCAGTACTTC. Protein product: CASSEAGGVNHEQYF.